What follows are 7 T cell receptor beta chains derived from one specimen sequenced in a study of shared clonotypes between healthy human individuals. Sequencing was performed with immunoSEQ multiplex PCR; in TCRdb, only in-frame clones are kept and a portion is missing. The sample yields roughly 400,000 clones, about 96% seen once. The specimen was memory CD8+ T cells sorted from blood. Subset noted: CD45RO+ cells pooled with CCR7-negative TemRA cells. The receptors were sampled from a man aged 25-45 years in good health.

The chain combines TRBV11-2 with TRBJ2-5; D gene uncertain. Trimming removed 1 base at V and 4 bases at J, with 7 bases between. Germline CDR1 SGHAT, CDR2 FQNNGV. This CDR3 is built from 13 residues. CDR3 residues: CASSLAWGETQYF. The CDR3 region has the DNA TGTGCCAGCAGCTTAGCCTGGGGAGAGACCCAGTACTTC.

The rearrangement uses TRBV6-1 and TRBJ2-7; D may be TRBD1 or TRBD2 (5 bases each). Germline lookup yields CDR1 MNHNS and CDR2 SASEGT. CDR3 length equals 15 residues. Trimming pared 1 base from V and 5 bases from J, leaving 15 bases between. In DNA form, the CDR3 reads TGTGCCAGCAGTGAAGGGGGGTTTGCCCCCGACGAGCAGTACTTC. This encodes CASSEGGFAPDEQYF.

The chain is built from TRBV19 and TRBJ1-2, with a tentative D call TRBD1 (6 bases). The CDR3 length is 14 residues. The germline V gene has CDR1 LNHDA and CDR2 SQIVND (reference sequence). V gave up 1 base and J gave up 2 bases, with 8 bases separating them. CDR3 in DNA: TGTGCCAGTAGTATAGCCGGGGGCAACTATGGCTACACCTTC. It yields the protein CASSIAGGNYGYTF.

The CDR3 spells CASRKDNTDTQYF. The CDR3 bases are TGTGCCAGTAGGAAGGACAACACAGATACGCAGTATTTT. This rearrangement joins TRBV19 to TRBJ2-3, with D maybe TRBD1 (5 bases). Trimming shortened V by 6 bases and J by 2 bases, and 9 bases separated the two germline ends. In germline, CDR1 is LNHDA, CDR2 SQIVND (reference sequence). The CDR3 runs 13 residues.

Regarding this clone: Other DNA sequences in this specimen translate into the identical CDR3. The J gene is TRBJ2-5, the V gene TRBV28; D unresolved. Between the trimmed V and J ends, which lost 5 bases and 5 bases, there was a span of 9 bases. CDR1 is MDHEN and CDR2 is SYDVKM in the germline V gene. This CDR3 comprises 12 residues. CDR3 bases: TGTGCCAGCAGTCCTGGGTCCGAGACCCAGTACTTC. It specifies CASSPGSETQYF. The full variable domain, its missing parts supplied by reference TRBV28 and TRBJ2-5, is DVKVTQSSRYLVKRTGEKVFLECVQDMDHENMFWYRQDPGLGLRLIYFSYDVKMKEKGDIPEGYSVSREKKERFSLILESASTNQTSMYLCASSPGSETQYFGPGTRLLVL.

CDR3 loop: CASSLGSGVYEQYF. The CDR3, as DNA: TGCGCCAGCAGCCTGGGCTCCGGGGTATACGAGCAGTACTTC. The chain employs TRBV5-1 and TRBJ2-7, with a possible D match to TRBD2 (5 bases). The germline gives CDR1 SGHRS, CDR2 YFSETQ. The CDR3 has 14 residues. Trimming stripped 4 bases from V and 4 bases from J, with 15 bases between.

This rearrangement joins TRBV14 to TRBJ2-1, with D possibly matching TRBD2 (5 bases). V lost 4 bases, J lost 4 bases, and 14 bases lay in between. The CDR3 is 15 residues long. Germline lookup yields CDR1 SGHDN and CDR2 FVKESK. The CDR3 region is CASSLTRGTYNEQFF. DNA of the CDR3: TGTGCCAGCAGCCTAACTAGAGGTACATACAATGAGCAGTTCTTC.